The TCR beta chain under discussion was sequenced for a study of blood T cell repertoires in COVID-19. For the study at large: Spain, Italy and the United States supplied samples that represented acute and convalescent COVID-19. PBMCs, B-cell-depleted T cells, or T cells provided the cDNA or gDNA that made up the material.

TCRdb's copy holds only in-frame clones and misses some; the assay was immunoSEQ multiplex PCR. The profile covers about 200,000 clones, with 65% to 85% appearing a single time and 3% to 3.5% taken by the ten largest. Trimming at V came to 10 bases and at J to 0 bases, leaving 3 bases not matched to a gene. Germline V gives CDR1 SGDLS, CDR2 YYNGEE. The CDR3 totals 14 residues. Enrollees, roughly 18 to 89 years old, lived in approximately 25 US areas. Participant reports of clinical history set cohort assignment. The sequence was obtained from a woman between 25 and 40 years old who had been exposed to COVID-19. The rearrangement joins TRBV9 to TRBJ2-2, with 10 bases that match TRBD1. The sequencing input was PBMCs or T cells enriched from blood (not recorded which). Here the CDR3 reads CAGGQGANTGELFF. As DNA, the CDR3 is TGTGCCGGTGGACAGGGGGCGAACACCGGGGAGCTGTTTTTT. The entire variable domain, with the rest obtained from reference TRBV9 and TRBJ2-2, is as follows: DSGVTQTPKHLITATGQRVTLRCSPRSGDLSVYWYQQSLDQGLQFLIQYYNGEERAKGNILERFSAQQFPDLHSELNLSSLELGDSALYFCAGGQGANTGELFFGEGSRLTVL.